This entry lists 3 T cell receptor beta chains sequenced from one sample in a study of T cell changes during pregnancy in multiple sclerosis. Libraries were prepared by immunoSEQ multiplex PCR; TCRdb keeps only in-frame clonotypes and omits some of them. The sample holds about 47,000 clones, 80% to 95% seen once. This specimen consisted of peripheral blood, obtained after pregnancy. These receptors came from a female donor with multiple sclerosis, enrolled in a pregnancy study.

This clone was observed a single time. In nucleotides, the CDR3 is TGTGCCAGTAGTGGACAGGCGGGTCATACGCAGTATTTT. Its translation: CASSGQAGHTQYF. The chain carries TRBV19 and TRBJ2-3; 7 nucleotides line up with TRBD1. Per germline, CDR1 LNHDA and CDR2 SQIVND (reference sequence). J lost 7 bases, V lost 5 bases, and 6 bases had no gene match. This CDR3 region has 13 residues.

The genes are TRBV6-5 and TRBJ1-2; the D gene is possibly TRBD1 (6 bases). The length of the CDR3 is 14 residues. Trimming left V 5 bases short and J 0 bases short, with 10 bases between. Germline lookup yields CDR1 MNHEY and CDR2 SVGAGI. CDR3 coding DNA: TGTGCCAGCAGTCGGACAGCACCTAACTATGGCTACACCTTC. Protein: CASSRTAPNYGYTF.

CDR3 sequence (DNA): TGTGCCACCGGGGGCTACACCTTC. Amino acid sequence: CATGGYTF. This chain uses TRBV3-1 (or the pseudogene TRBV3-2) with TRBJ1-2; D remains ambiguous. Between the trimmed V and J ends, which lost 10 bases and 8 bases, there was a span of 5 bases. This CDR3 has 8 amino acids. Germline CDR1 reads LGHDT; CDR2 reads YNNKEL (reference sequence).